Below, 18 T cell receptor beta chains from the same sample are listed, as sequenced in a study of response to subunit inactivated influenza vaccine. MiXCR, run by TCRdb on the RT-PCR reads, gives a single entry per CDR3 protein. Of approximately 230,000 distinct CDR3 sequences listed, over 9% are singletons. The sample here was non-naive T cells sorted from PBMCs, taken approximately 15 days before vaccination. The receptors were gathered from a man aged 45-60 years who received an inactivated influenza vaccine.

This clonotype was observed once. This sequence joins TRBV7-2 and TRBJ2-5, with D tentatively TRBD1 or TRBD2 (5 bases each). Trimming cost V 2 bases and J 5 bases, with 12 bases left between them. Per the germline V gene, CDR1 is SGHTA and CDR2 is FQGNSA. The CDR3 consists of 14 residues. CDR3 in DNA: TGTGCCAGCAGCTTATCATCGGGGCCCGAGACCCAGTACTTC. The encoded protein is CASSLSSGPETQYF.

The chain uses TRBV28 and TRBJ2-5; weak D call: TRBD1 (6 bases). The V gene lost 5 bases and the J gene lost 5 bases, with 18 bases spanning the gap. The CDR3 totals 15 residues. CDR1 and CDR2 from the germline V gene are MDHEN and SYDVKM. The CDR3 nucleotides read TGTGCCAGCAGTCCATCCGCTGGGGGCTCTGAGACCCAGTACTTC. Translated, it gives CASSPSAGGSETQYF.

The V gene is TRBV3-1, the J gene TRBJ1-5; D unclear. Deletions cut 1 base from V and 5 bases from J, with 6 bases between. CDR3 size: 13 residues. CDR1 LGHDT and CDR2 YNNKEL come from the germline V gene (reference sequence). Here the CDR3 DNA reads TGTGCCAGCAGCCAAGTGAGGGATCAGCCCCAGCATTTT. This sequence encodes CASSQVRDQPQHF.

The CDR3 reads CASSQDFGTTDTQYF. CDR3 in DNA: TGCGCCAGCAGCCAAGATTTCGGGACCACAGATACGCAGTATTTT. V is TRBV4-1 and J is TRBJ2-3; D is perhaps TRBD1 or TRBD2 (5 bases each). The CDR3 runs 15 residues. Germline-derived CDR1 and CDR2 are MGHRA and YSYEKL. The ends were cut back, 0 bases at V and 2 bases at J, with 9 bases in the middle.

This clonotype was seen at least ten times. V is TRBV28 and J is TRBJ2-7; D unresolved. V lost 8 bases and J lost 7, with 9 bases in between. The CDR3 is 10 amino acids. Germline loops: CDR1 MDHEN, CDR2 SYDVKM. CDR3 bases: TGTGCCAGCGGCTTTTTAGAGCAGTACTTC. As protein: CASGFLEQYF.

This clonotype was seen at least ten times. The chain uses TRBV20-1 and TRBJ2-7, with 9 bases identical to TRBD2. V dropped 0 bases and J dropped 12; count of bases not matched to a gene: 15. This CDR3 is 15 amino acids long. Germline CDR1 is DFQATT and CDR2 is SNEGSKA (reference sequence). The CDR3 nucleotides read TGCAGTGCTAGAGATCTCCTAGCGGGGTTGTCTTCCACGTACTTC. Its protein product is CSARDLLAGLSSTYF.

The table lists this clonotype with a few counts. This chain connects TRBV4-1 to TRBJ2-5; 12 positions match TRBD2. The CDR3 runs 19 residues. V was clipped by 1 base and J by 5 bases; unmatched bases: 14. CDR1 and CDR2 from the germline V gene are MGHRA and YSYEKL. The CDR3 DNA reads as TGCGCCAGCAGCCAAGTCCCCCTAGCGGGGGGGCCGGGGTGGGAGACCCAGTACTTC. Protein product: CASSQVPLAGGPGWETQYF.

The sample holds many counts of this clonotype. V is TRBV9 and J is TRBJ2-2; D uncertain. Germline CDR1 reads SGDLS; CDR2 reads YYNGEE. The CDR3 sequence is 14 residues long. The V and J ends lost 0 bases and 3 bases respectively, with 6 bases between them. CDR3 DNA: TGTGCCAGCAGCGTAGATCCTTACACCGGGGAGCTGTTTTTT. Protein: CASSVDPYTGELFF.

This clonotype has more than one count but fewer than ten. This sequence joins TRBV6-1 and TRBJ1-6; D is uncertain. V was clipped by 6 bases and J by 0 bases, with 12 bases between them. Looked up from germline, CDR1 is MNHNS and CDR2 is SASEGT. The CDR3 is made up of 16 amino acids. CDR3 protein: CASSASWSSYNSPLHF. CDR3 nucleotides: TGTGCCAGCAGCGCCTCCTGGAGCTCCTATAATTCACCCCTCCACTTT.

This clonotype was found a few times. The chain links TRBV12-3 or TRBV12-4 to TRBJ1-5; D gene uncertain. CDR3 length equals 14 residues. Trimming took off 6 bases at V and 2 bases at J, with 11 bases between the two ends. The CDR3 protein is CASRMGDRNQPQHF. The CDR3 nucleotides read TGTGCCAGCAGGATGGGAGATCGCAATCAGCCCCAGCATTTT.

This clonotype was counted at least ten times. The chain combines TRBV7-8 with TRBJ1-5; tentatively, D is TRBD1 (5 bases). This CDR3 spans 13 amino acids. Germline V gene lookup returns CDR1 SGHVS and CDR2 FQNEAQ. Trimming pared 1 base from V and 6 bases from J, leaving 7 bases between. CDR3 sequence reads: CASSLDRGQPQHF. The CDR3 DNA is TGTGCCAGCAGCTTAGATAGGGGTCAGCCCCAGCATTTT.

CDR3 protein: CASSFHRARNNEQFF. CDR3 coding DNA: TGTGCCAGCAGTTTCCACAGGGCCCGTAACAATGAGCAGTTCTTC. This chain uses TRBV12-3 or TRBV12-4 with TRBJ2-1, with D maybe TRBD1 (6 bases). The CDR3 loop spans 15 amino acids. Trimming left V 3 bases short and J 5 bases short, with 14 bases between.

This clonotype was seen many times. The chain combines TRBV28 with TRBJ1-1, with no clear D. The germline gives CDR1 MDHEN, CDR2 SYDVKM. CDR3 length: 14 amino acids. Trimming cost V 5 bases and J 1 base, with 11 bases left between them. In DNA, the CDR3 is TGTGCCAGCAGTCCCCCCCGGCGGAACACTGAAGCTTTCTTT. Protein: CASSPPRRNTEAFF.

The chain joins TRBV5-1 to TRBJ2-7; D tentatively reads TRBD1 or TRBD2 (6 bases each). The CDR3 runs to 14 residues. Germline CDR1 and CDR2: SGHRS and YFSETQ. Trimming took off 0 bases at V and 3 bases at J, with 10 bases between the two ends. CDR3 nucleotides: TGCGCCAGCAGCTTGGAAGGGGGGCGCTACGAGCAGTACTTC. This encodes CASSLEGGRYEQYF.

This clonotype was observed many times. The rearrangement links TRBV6-2 or TRBV6-3 to TRBJ2-5; unclear D gene. V was pared by 2 bases and J by 4 bases, with 2 bases between. CDR1 is MNHEY, CDR2 SVGEGT, per germline. The CDR3 totals 11 residues. The DNA of the CDR3 is TGTGCCAGCAGTTACGGAGAGACCCAGTACTTC. Protein product: CASSYGETQYF.

This clonotype came up many times. The CDR3 sequence is CASSPGDYEQYF. CDR3 in DNA: TGTGCCAGCAGCCCAGGGGACTACGAGCAGTACTTC. V usage is TRBV12-3 or TRBV12-4 and J usage is TRBJ2-7; D might be TRBD1 (6 bases). Deletions cut 6 bases from V and 3 bases from J, with 9 bases between. CDR3 length equals 12 residues.

This chain links TRBV27 with TRBJ2-3, with D tentatively TRBD2 (5 bases). Trimming cost V 6 bases and J 0 bases, with 16 bases left between them. The germline CDR1 and CDR2 sequences are MNHEY and SMNVEV (reference sequence). The CDR3 contains 16 residues. CDR3 residues: CASRTPGGPSTDTQYF. In DNA form, the CDR3 reads TGTGCCAGCAGAACCCCTGGCGGGCCTAGCACAGATACGCAGTATTTT.

The chain combines TRBV20-1 with TRBJ2-7, with TRBD2 matching 7 bases. V shed 3 bases, J shed 4 bases, and the junction held 9 bases outside the gene matches. The CDR3 totals 14 residues. Looked up from germline, CDR1 is DFQATT and CDR2 is SNEGSKA (reference sequence). The CDR3 nucleotides are TGCAGTGCTAGGAGTCTAGCGGAGGAATACGAGCAGTACTTC. Its protein is CSARSLAEEYEQYF.